This T cell receptor (beta chain) was retrieved from a study of OX40 agonist ivuxolimab in advanced cancers. Study context: Each patient was given ivuxolimab into a vein every 2 weeks, at 0.01 to 10 mg/kg. Enrolled patients in dose escalation had cancers that were hepatocellular carcinoma, melanoma, renal cell or head and neck cancer. Overall study findings and caveats: The mean number of expanded clones was higher in CD8+ T cells than in CD4+. At 0.1 to 3.0 mg/kg and by week 6, CD4+ and CD8+ T cells in the blood had expanded clonally.

The data were produced by immunoSEQ multiplex PCR, yet TCRdb's version contains in-frame clones alone and is incomplete. The sample lists 50,000 to 70,000 clones; around 80% were seen once. Germline V gene data show CDR1 as MGHRA and CDR2 as YSYEKL. Trimming pared 0 bases from V and 5 bases from J, leaving 11 bases between. The CDR3 covers 15 residues. A note on this clone: Its matching antigen is unknown.

The sample was CD4+ or CD8+ T cells sorted from blood, taken in a trial of the OX40 agonist ivuxolimab. This receptor was identified in an adult with an advanced solid tumor such as melanoma, head and neck, liver or kidney cancer. The chain combines TRBV4-1 with TRBJ1-5; D is undetermined. Here the CDR3 reads CASSQDGTEHQPQHF. CDR3 nucleotide sequence: TGCGCCAGCAGCCAAGATGGAACGGAGCATCAGCCCCAGCATTTT.